The 5 T cell receptor beta chains below come from one sample, sequenced in a study of identical twins. TCRdb independently ran MiXCR on the 5' RACE reads; one entry per CDR3 protein. The data contain 650,000 to 750,000 distinct CDR3 sequences, less than 25% of them seen just once; the ten biggest clones take up 4.3%. A further study also used this sample, focusing on T cells expressing NK-cell markers.

The sample taken for sequencing was PBMCs. These receptors originate from a woman in her late teens or twenties in good health.

This clonotype appeared a few times. CDR3 amino acids: CASSLSYAADTQYF. CDR3 coding DNA: TGTGCCAGCAGCTTAAGTTACGCGGCAGATACGCAGTATTTT. The chain couples TRBV7-2 to TRBJ2-3; D uncertain. This CDR3 has 14 amino acids. From germline, CDR1 is SGHTA and CDR2 FQGNSA. The V gene lost 2 bases and the J gene lost 4 bases, with 10 bases spanning the gap.

This clonotype was recorded many times. The V call is TRBV6-1, the J call TRBJ2-1, with TRBD2 matching 7 bases. The CDR3 runs 13 residues. Trimming at V came to 6 bases and at J to 6 bases, leaving 5 bases not matched to a gene. Germline lookup yields CDR1 MNHNS and CDR2 SASEGT. The CDR3 DNA reads TGTGCCAGCAGCTTTGCGGGAGTCAATGAGCAGTTCTTC. Protein sequence: CASSFAGVNEQFF.

This clonotype turned up a few times. CDR3 DNA sequence: TGTGCCAGCAGCACCGATGCCGGGACTAGCGGGGGGGCGGAGACCCAGTACTTC. Translating gives CASSTDAGTSGGAETQYF. The chain carries TRBV21-1 and TRBJ2-5; TRBD2, the table's D call, was not compared with the DNA. TRBV21-1 is an annotated pseudogene. There are 18 residues in the CDR3.

This clonotype appeared a few times. The chain recombines TRBV3-1 with TRBJ1-1; tentatively, D is TRBD1 (6 bases). V dropped 1 base and J dropped 6 bases, with 12 bases sitting between them. Germline assignment: CDR1 LGHDT and CDR2 YNNKEL (reference sequence). This CDR3 region has 14 residues. CDR3 DNA: TGTGCCAGCAGCCAAGGAGGCCCAGGGGCTGAAGCTTTCTTT. Amino acids: CASSQGGPGAEAFF.

This clonotype appeared a few times. The rearrangement joins TRBV20-1 to TRBJ1-5; 9 nucleotides align to TRBD1. The CDR3 sequence is 15 residues long. J was trimmed by 6 bases and V by 6 bases; bases with no gene match: 12. Germline CDR1 and CDR2: DFQATT and SNEGSKA (reference sequence). The DNA for the CDR3 is TGCAGTGCGATATCGAGACAGGGGGGGAGTCAGCCCCAGCATTTT. Amino acids: CSAISRQGGSQPQHF.